One sample yielded the 3 T cell receptor beta chains listed below, sequenced in a study of tumor and adjacent non-tumor tissue in lung cancer. RNA was extracted from bulk tissue without any cell sorting. A modified ARM-PCR protocol with three rounds of nested PCR amplified TCRbeta. TCRdb passed the multiplex PCR reads through MiXCR, listing each CDR3 protein once. Of 71,000 or so distinct CDR3 sequences in the sample, 80% were seen once. The sequenced sample consisted of lung tumor tissue. These receptors all come from a woman between 45 and 60 years old with non-small cell lung cancer.

V usage is TRBV29-1 and J usage is TRBJ2-5, with D unclear. CDR1 SQVTM and CDR2 ANQGSEA come from the germline V gene. The CDR3 is made up of 13 amino acids. V lost 4 bases, J lost 7 bases, and 16 bases lay in between. This CDR3 is CSVAGAGFVTQYF. The CDR3 nucleotides read TGCAGCGTTGCGGGCGCCGGTTTTGTGACCCAGTACTTC.

The chain links TRBV5-4 to TRBJ2-7; 12 bases fit TRBD2. The CDR3 has 16 residues. CDR1 SGHNT and CDR2 YYREEE come from the germline V gene (reference sequence). The J segment lost 9 bases and the V segment lost 4 bases, leaving 14 bases of the junction unmatched. The CDR3 here is CASSPALTSGSLMQYF. For the CDR3, the DNA is TGTGCCAGCAGCCCCGCCTTGACTAGCGGGAGTCTCATGCAGTACTTC.

This clonotype turned up a few times. This sequence may be a read error, since a much larger clone differs from it by one base. The rearrangement uses TRBV24-1 and TRBJ1-2; unclear D gene. This CDR3 spans 12 amino acids. V shed 7 bases and J shed 4 bases, with 9 bases lying between them. The V gene's germline CDR1 is KGHDR and CDR2 SFDVKD. In nucleotides, the CDR3 is TGTGCCACCAGCGCATGGGGCTATGGCTACACCTTC. Encoded protein: CATSAWGYGYTF.